Below, one T cell receptor beta chain is given with its context. What it binds is not known. Sequencing used immunoSEQ multiplex PCR; TCRdb keeps in-frame clones, though not all of them. Among roughly 95,000 clones listed, around 86% were seen once. This specimen comes from a study of PD-L1 blockade in urothelial cancer. Background on the study: Patients commenced intravenous atezolizumab, 1,200 mg every 3 weeks, in 2014. Timepoints chosen for blood analysis were 3 weeks (second dose) and 6 weeks after treatment start. Study-wide points: In blood at 3 weeks, tumor-associated clones expanded more among patients with durable benefit.

Time point reported: pretreatment peripheral blood. Between 1 and 8 samples, pretreatment and on-treatment, were given by each patient. The germline V and J ends were trimmed by 6 bases and 6 bases, with 14 bases remaining between them. CDR1 is MNHNY and CDR2 is SVGAGI in the germline V gene (reference sequence). The CDR3 runs 13 residues. This chain uses TRBV6-6 with TRBJ1-2; D is possibly TRBD1 (6 bases). This sequence originates from a man aged 55 to 70 with urothelial cancer. Sequences were derived from PBMCs, sampled around atezolizumab (anti-PD-L1) treatment. The CDR3 sequence is CASRIGGGNGYTF. The DNA for the CDR3 is TGTGCCAGCAGAATAGGGGGGGGGAATGGCTACACCTTC.